This T cell receptor beta chain was sequenced for a study of cytomegalovirus exposure and HLA in healthy donors (dated 2017 in TCRdb). Context from the whole study: According to an earlier analysis of 450 to 650 of the donors, about 180 million T cells yielded over 100 million unique TCR beta sequences and about 300 Gb of sequence data. An early release that covered some 640 HLA-typed donors contained about 290 gigabases of sequencing data and around 85 million unique TCR sequences. Of the approximately 400 genotyped donors, roughly 85% fell in the genetic ancestry cluster associated with self-reported Caucasian donors. The study aimed to test whether signatures of past pathogen exposure could be identified by cataloging public T cell receptors. The study profiled the T cell repertoires of under 700 subjects by immunosequencing and related them to cytomegalovirus serostatus. In addition to the first cohort of 650 to 750 subjects, a separate validation cohort of over 90 different subjects was used. To predict cytomegalovirus infection status, the study brought together high-throughput TCR immunosequencing, statistical association of individual TCRs with disease status, and machine learning. In a later analysis, previously published TCR beta repertoires from fewer than 750 donors were re-analyzed and high-resolution HLA genotyping was added so that TCR occurrence patterns could be studied. In the later analysis, no new phenotypic data were used to find candidate immune exposures; instead, reliance was placed on TCR beta sequences and their occurrence across donors. An earlier analysis of some 500 of the donors applied high-throughput TCR beta sequencing to assess whether each TCR beta V gene segment acted as functional or pseudogenic. Donor age, sex, ethnicity and CMV serostatus were compiled alongside the repertoire data. A later genetic analysis took genome-wide SNP genotypes for about 65% of the 666 donors and used that subset as a discovery cohort. Every discovery cohort repertoire had been produced on one sequencing platform. HLA typing covered class I and class II loci at four-digit resolution. The number of donors typed differed by locus, with 629-630 for A, B, C, DRB1 and DQB1, 522 for DQA1, under 610 for DPA1, and around 450 for DPB1. Roughly five DR-DQ haplotypes were treated as single units for association and clustering because of strong linkage in the cohort. Among 398 genotyped donors of the cohort, an average of about 240,000 unique TCR beta nucleotide sequences were sequenced per donor, roughly 20% of them non-productive. Summary of the overall study and its limitations: According to the authors, the approach could potentially be generalized to other disease states and immunological phenotypes. Most TCR sequences were observed very rarely across donors, whereas some public TCRs were present in many individuals. Compared with the approximately 670-donor mean, donors in an Asian-associated ancestry cluster had fewer N-insertions in productive TCRs, according to a later genetic analysis. A cluster of highly shared sequence variants was judged likely to represent a technical artifact of the sequencing pipeline. Three of the identified cytomegalovirus-associated TCR beta chains were confirmed in vitro to be specific for cytomegalovirus antigens. This cohort had only TCR beta chains sequenced, and the lack of alpha or paired-chain data limited which features could be detected. Presence/absence analyses assumed roughly uniform sequencing depth across donors, an assumption that may not hold. In a later analysis, the rate of TCR association differed among HLA loci, with DRB1 alleles having the most associated TCRs and HLA-C alleles having the fewest. An association between a missense DCLRE1C variant and V-gene and J-gene trimming of TCR beta chains was found in a later genetic analysis and replicated in an independent cohort. The 87-base-pair reads could not distinguish some IMGT-functional V segments, including TRBV6-2 and TRBV6-3, so those segments were excluded. A total of 150 or so TCR beta chains were listed by the study as associated with cytomegalovirus. Broadly in line with IMGT annotations, most TCR beta V segments showed up in productive rearrangements about 90% or about 30% of the time in an earlier analysis of around 550 of the donors. In a later analysis, HLA-associated TCR beta chains showed more clonal expansion and lower generation probabilities than non-associated chains that were equally common. A further reported finding was that TCR beta sequences accurately predicted the HLA-A and HLA-B alleles for most subjects in the first cohort. According to a later analysis, most CMV-associated TCR beta chains appeared to be HLA-restricted, and the HLA associations seemed to be driven largely by CMV exposure. A later analysis reported that several top co-occurrence clusters appeared linked to parvovirus B19, influenza, CMV and Epstein-Barr virus. Correlated functional status among segregating V segments might be attributable to linkage disequilibrium, but an unknown experimental factor could not be ruled out. A later analysis associated around 16,000 TCR beta sequences with specific HLA alleles at a false discovery rate of 0.05. CMV serostatus was the only immune exposure information available for the cohort. Because HLA typing was missing for some donors at each locus, association tests included only the typed subset. Approximately 16 rarely observed V segments, including chromosome 9 orphons, were excluded from the earlier analysis of approximately 500 of the donors because counts were too low. Strong co-occurrence of HLA alleles, especially DR and DQ, made assigning TCR associations to individual alleles difficult. The classifier was reported to diagnose cytomegalovirus status with high specificity and sensitivity in both the original cohort and the validation cohort.

Reading from cysteine to phenylalanine, the CDR3 counts 14 amino acids. Here the CDR3 DNA is all that survives: 42 bases in frame from base 1. Relative to germline, V is 1 base shorter and J is 4 bases shorter, with 9 bases between their ends. As encoded in the germline V gene, CDR1 is SGHDN while CDR2 is FVKESK. With regard to this clone: What antigen it recognizes has not been identified. No much larger clonotype is one base removed from it; base qualities were not supplied.

To prepare the library, the immunoSEQ multiplex PCR assay was applied. The multiplex PCR relied on a mix of 60 forward primers for TCR Vbeta segments and 13 reverse primers for TCR Jbeta segments. Amplification of the CDR3 region of rearranged TCR beta genes was performed with a multiplex PCR assay on genomic DNA. On the Illumina HiSeq System, the amplified TCR beta libraries were sequenced as 87-base-pair reads. The authors processed their data as follows. A later analysis tallied roughly 78 million unique TCR beta chains across the 666 repertoires, and around 9.9 million of those chains were shared by two or more donors. Raw reads were error-corrected and collapsed into unique sequences by a nearest-neighbor algorithm in which closely related sequences were merged to remove PCR and sequencing errors. Alignment of CDR3 sequences to IMGT reference sequences was used to assign V, D and J gene segments. For a sequence to be retained, at least a six-nucleotide match to both a V gene segment and a J gene segment was required. Rearrangements were called productive when the CDR3 lacked stop codons and stayed in frame with V and J; all others were non-productive. Following IMGT convention, CDR3 was defined as the stretch from the second conserved V-encoded cysteine up to the conserved J-encoded phenylalanine. The earlier analysis of about 560 of the donors excluded any sequence lacking an unambiguous match to a single V gene segment. An earlier analysis of 550 to 650 of the donors classified V segments as functional when productive rearrangements were above 56.7% and as segregating when the standard deviation between donors was above 5%. To diagnose cytomegalovirus status from the catalog of TCR beta chain sequences, a statistical classification framework was built. In a later analysis, TCR nucleotide sequences were compared against IMGT/GENE-DB human TR gene sequences so that V and J genes could be assigned. In a later analysis, CDR3 sequences and most-parsimonious VDJ recombination scenarios were assigned using the TCRdist pipeline. In a later analysis, each TCR beta chain was defined by its CDR3 amino acid sequence together with its V-gene family, and reads lacking a unique V-gene family were excluded. In a later analysis, fewer than 650 highly shared, low-generation-probability nucleotide sequences were removed to address suspected cross-contamination and a sequencing artifact. For each public chain, a later analysis derived a clonal expansion index from normalized ranks of inferred template counts within each repertoire. In a later analysis, generation probabilities were computed using a VDJ recombination model fitted to out-of-frame rearrangements, and the results were checked against IGoR. Hypergeometric tests were used in a later analysis to score TCR-TCR, TCR-HLA and TCR-CMV co-occurrence, with a repertoire-size bias correction applied to the TCR pairs. In a later analysis, false discovery rates were estimated by permuting HLA or CMV assignments 20 times. In a later analysis, co-occurring TCRs were grouped using DBSCAN, with TCRdist sequence similarity added in when clustering inside HLA-allele-positive subsets. For co-occurrence clustering, repertoires with fewer than 30,000 or more than 120,000 public chains were excluded, along with 4 to 6 repertoires with anomalous nucleotide sharing. TCRdb re-hosts the immuneACCESS table, in-frame sequences only. Its copies lack some clones; in the studies checked, an unresolved V gene accounts for under half of them, and the cause for the rest is not known. V and J calls and clone size follow that table, whereas D and trimming were derived from the DNA. This sample is represented by about 180,000 clones; around 80% of them were singletons. Around 0.69% of the sample is taken by the ten largest.

The cohort consisted of some 730 healthy bone marrow donors. Cohort members were all nominally healthy when sampled, although unrecorded immune exposures were likely present. The donor was CMV seronegative and was included in the group of 352 seronegative cohort members. Every donor gave a peripheral blood sample, and the peripheral blood mononuclear cells from that sample were used for TCR beta sequencing. The Qiagen DNeasy Blood Extraction Kit was used to extract genomic DNA from the blood cell samples. The sequencing input was PBMCs. The rearrangement combines TRBV14 with TRBJ2-3; perhaps TRBD1 is the D gene, with 6 bases matching. The clonotype was recovered from a woman aged 40 to 50 in good health and CMV-seronegative. Here the CDR3 is given as CASSQGGPADTQYF. The DNA sequence follows: TGTGCCAGCAGCCAAGGGGGGCCAGCAGATACGCAGTATTTT.